This entry lists 27 T cell receptor beta chains sequenced from one sample in a study of OX40 agonist ivuxolimab in advanced cancers. Sequencing used immunoSEQ multiplex PCR; TCRdb keeps in-frame clones, though not all of them. The table has 70,000 to 85,000 clones, about 88% seen once; the top ten hold 1%. The sequencing used CD4+ or CD8+ T cells sorted from blood, collected in a trial of the OX40 agonist ivuxolimab. These receptors came from an adult with an advanced solid tumor such as melanoma, head and neck, liver or kidney cancer.

V and J are TRBV13 and TRBJ2-5; 9 nucleotides align to TRBD2. Germline values: CDR1 PRHDT, CDR2 FYEKMQ (reference sequence). The CDR3 runs to 14 residues. With 5 bases clipped from V and 2 bases from J, the junction kept 3 bases outside the gene matches. CDR3 protein: CASSGTSTQETQYF. The CDR3 DNA reads as TGTGCCAGCAGCGGGACTAGCACACAAGAGACCCAGTACTTC.

The V call is TRBV6-5, the J call TRBJ2-1, with D unresolved. The CDR3 is 12 residues long. Germline V CDR1 and CDR2: MNHEY, SVGAGI. Trimming shortened V by 2 bases and J by 7 bases, and 6 bases separated the two germline ends. In DNA, the CDR3 is TGTGCCAGCAGTTACGGACGGAATGAGCAGTTCTTC. Encoded protein: CASSYGRNEQFF.

V and J are TRBV7-9 and TRBJ1-1; D remains unclear. The CDR3 loop spans 13 amino acids. V was clipped by 8 bases and J by 1 base, with 11 bases between them. Germline-derived CDR1 and CDR2 are SEHNR and FQNEAQ (reference sequence). The CDR3 DNA reads TGTGCCAGCCTCCGGACCGAGAACACTGAAGCTTTCTTT. This encodes CASLRTENTEAFF. The full variable domain, rest sourced from reference TRBV7-9 and TRBJ1-1, is DTGVSQNPRHKITKRGQNVTFRCDPISEHNRLYWYRQTLGQGPEFLTYFQNEAQLEKSRLLSDRFSAERPKGSFSTLEIQRTEQGDSAMYLCASLRTENTEAFFGQGTRLTVV.

This clone came up once. This chain uses TRBV5-1 with TRBJ2-1, with TRBD2 as a possible D gene (6 bases). V lost 5 bases and J lost 5, with 8 bases in between. The CDR3 length is 12 residues. Germline CDR1 is SGHRS and CDR2 is YFSETQ. The CDR3 DNA reads TGCGCCAGCAGTTTAGCGGACAATGAGCAGTTCTTC. Translation: CASSLADNEQFF.

The chain links TRBV7-6 to TRBJ1-4, with 9 bases aligning to TRBD1. The CDR3 spans 16 residues. V lost 3 bases, J lost 4 bases, and 6 bases stayed unmatched. Per the germline V gene, CDR1 is SGHVS and CDR2 is FNYEAQ. The DNA of the CDR3 is TGTGCCAGCAGCTTGAACCCGGGACAGGGTAATGAAAAACTGTTTTTT. Amino acid sequence: CASSLNPGQGNEKLFF.

The chain uses TRBV6-5 and TRBJ2-1; 13 nucleotides agree with TRBD2. CDR1 and CDR2 (germline): MNHEY, SVGAGI. The junction had 12 bases not matched to a gene; V was cut back by 5 bases and J by 14 bases. The CDR3 consists of 15 residues. The CDR3 sequence is CASSPTTTSGGLEFF. The CDR3 region has the DNA TGTGCCAGCAGTCCCACCACGACTAGCGGGGGGTTGGAGTTCTTC.

The chain joins TRBV9 to TRBJ2-3; 13 bases are shared with TRBD2. V was pared by 4 bases and J by 5 bases, with 19 bases of the junction left unmatched. Looked up from germline, CDR1 is SGDLS and CDR2 is YYNGEE. The CDR3 is 20 amino acids. CDR3 amino acids: CASSPHRGAGTSGTRDTQYF. CDR3 sequence (DNA): TGTGCCAGCAGCCCCCACAGGGGCGCTGGGACTAGCGGGACCCGAGATACGCAGTATTTT.

A single count supports this clone. The J gene is TRBJ2-3, the V gene TRBV2, with 8 nucleotides matching TRBD2. The CDR3 spans 15 residues. Trimming at V came to 7 bases and at J to 9 bases, leaving 15 bases not matched to a gene. Per germline, CDR1 SNHLY and CDR2 FYNNEI. This CDR3 is CASKGRTSGFGTQYF. The CDR3 DNA sequence: TGTGCCAGCAAAGGTCGAACTAGCGGATTTGGAACGCAGTATTTT.

The rearrangement links TRBV5-4 to TRBJ1-1; D gene unclear. With 0 bases removed from V and 0 bases from J, the gap between germline ends came to 6 bases. Germline assignment: CDR1 SGHNT and CDR2 YYREEE (reference sequence). This CDR3 is built from 14 residues. CDR3 in DNA: TGTGCCAGCAGCTTGGAGGGCATGAACACTGAAGCTTTCTTT. This gives the protein CASSLEGMNTEAFF.

The V call is TRBV11-2, the J call TRBJ2-1; 7 nucleotides align to TRBD2. This CDR3 spans 15 amino acids. V dropped 2 bases and J dropped 9; count of bases not matched to a gene: 10. CDR1 SGHAT and CDR2 FQNNGV come from the germline V gene. The CDR3 DNA reads TGTGCCAGCAGCTTAATTGCAGCGGGGAGGGGTGAGCAGTTCTTC. It codes for CASSLIAAGRGEQFF.

The rearrangement joins TRBV7-2 to TRBJ2-3, with D uncertain. The length of the CDR3 is 14 residues. Between the trimmed V and J ends, which lost 2 bases and 2 bases, there was a span of 8 bases. Per the germline V gene, CDR1 is SGHTA and CDR2 is FQGNSA. The CDR3, as DNA: TGTGCCAGCAGCTTAAGGAAGCCCACAGATACGCAGTATTTT. Protein: CASSLRKPTDTQYF.

This clone was counted at least ten times. This rearrangement joins TRBV5-1 to TRBJ1-2, with TRBD1 as a possible D gene (5 bases). Trimming shortened V by 6 bases and J by 1 base, and 13 bases separated the two germline ends. In germline, CDR1 is SGHRS, CDR2 YFSETQ. This CDR3 region has 14 residues. The CDR3 DNA reads as TGCGCCAGCAAACCCACGGGGCTTAACTATGGCTACACCTTC. This gives the protein CASKPTGLNYGYTF.

V and J are TRBV6-5 and TRBJ2-7, with a weak D call TRBD1 (5 bases). The V end was cut by 4 bases, the J end by 3 bases, with 10 bases between. The CDR3 runs 13 residues. In germline, CDR1 is MNHEY, CDR2 SVGAGI. The CDR3 is CASSSGAHYEQYF. DNA of the CDR3: TGTGCCAGCAGTTCTGGGGCCCACTACGAGCAGTACTTC.

The chain uses TRBV11-2 and TRBJ2-3; 8 bases agree with TRBD1. The CDR3 consists of 18 residues. Germline values: CDR1 SGHAT, CDR2 FQNNGV. V trimming: 4 bases; J trimming: 5 bases; junction bases outside the gene matches: 17. In DNA, the CDR3 is TGTGCCAGCAGCTCCTTTTACTCCCCAGGGGGCGCGAGAGATACGCAGTATTTT. Translation: CASSSFYSPGGARDTQYF.

This clone came up a few times. The chain employs TRBV2 and TRBJ1-6, with 7 bases that match TRBD1. V gave up 6 bases and J gave up 10 bases; unmatched junction bases: 6. This CDR3 comprises 13 residues. CDR1 is SNHLY, CDR2 FYNNEI, per germline. DNA of the CDR3: TGTGCCAGCAGCCGACAGGGATCCTCACCCCTCCACTTT. Translated: CASSRQGSSPLHF.

V is TRBV5-1 and J is TRBJ2-4; D not resolved. There are 16 residues in the CDR3. The V gene lost 0 bases and the J gene lost 2 bases, with 12 bases spanning the gap. CDR1 and CDR2 (germline): SGHRS, YFSETQ. CDR3 sequence (DNA): TGCGCCAGCAGCTTGGAGTTAGCCCCTCCCAAAAACATTCAGTACTTC. Its translation is CASSLELAPPKNIQYF.

This clone was observed once. The chain carries TRBV5-5 and TRBJ2-7; 8 bases are shared with TRBD1. The CDR3 length is 15 residues. V shed 0 bases and J 2 bases; nucleotides not matched to a gene: 4. Germline V gene data show CDR1 as SGHKS and CDR2 as YYEKEE (reference sequence). The CDR3 reads CASSLEQGGTYEQYF. CDR3 DNA: TGTGCCAGCAGCTTGGAACAGGGGGGAACCTACGAGCAGTACTTC.

The count of this clone is one. This chain uses TRBV28 with TRBJ1-5; 8 bases line up with TRBD1. V trimming: 7 bases; J trimming: 7 bases; junction bases outside the gene matches: 12. Germline CDR1 is MDHEN and CDR2 is SYDVKM. This CDR3 region has 15 residues. Here the CDR3 reads CASIPSTGEQQPQHF. For the CDR3, the DNA is TGTGCCAGCATTCCCTCGACAGGGGAGCAACAGCCCCAGCATTTT.

V gene TRBV28 combines with J gene TRBJ1-5; TRBD1 might be the D (5 bases). The CDR3 covers 14 residues. Per the germline V gene, CDR1 is MDHEN and CDR2 is SYDVKM. Trimming pared 7 bases from V and 0 bases from J, leaving 10 bases between. The CDR3 region is CASTRGVSNQPQHF. The DNA for the CDR3 is TGTGCCAGCACTAGAGGGGTTAGCAATCAGCCCCAGCATTTT.

The sample holds one count of this clone. The CDR3 DNA reads TGTGCCAGTAAAAGCACCGGGGTGTTACGAGAGACCCAGTACTTC. Translating it yields CASKSTGVLRETQYF. The rearrangement links TRBV19 to TRBJ2-5, with D tentatively TRBD2 (5 bases). Trimming removed 7 bases at V and 4 bases at J, with 19 bases between. CDR3 length equals 15 residues. Germline V gene data show CDR1 as LNHDA and CDR2 as SQIVND (reference sequence).

The rearrangement joins TRBV6-6 to TRBJ2-2, with D unresolved. Germline V gives CDR1 MNHNY, CDR2 SVGAGI (reference sequence). V gave up 8 bases and J gave up 4 bases, with 14 bases separating them. This CDR3 has 14 amino acids. CDR3 DNA sequence: TGTGCCAGCGGTCCTAGTCCAAGCACCGGGGAGCTGTTTTTT. Amino acids: CASGPSPSTGELFF.

The V call is TRBV19, the J call TRBJ1-5; D is ambiguous. Trimming left V 2 bases short and J 4 bases short, with 12 bases between. Germline V gene sequence: CDR1 LNHDA, CDR2 SQIVND (reference sequence). This CDR3 contains 15 residues. CDR3 bases: TGTGCCAGTAGTATAATTCAAGGGCGAAATCAGCCCCAGCATTTT. Its translation is CASSIIQGRNQPQHF.

This clone was counted once. The rearrangement joins TRBV2 to TRBJ2-3, with D unresolved. CDR1 and CDR2 from the germline V gene are SNHLY and FYNNEI. There are 12 residues in the CDR3. V dropped 1 base and J dropped 5 bases, with 4 bases sitting between them. CDR3: CASSEVVDTQYF. DNA of the CDR3: TGTGCCAGCAGTGAAGTCGTAGATACGCAGTATTTT.

This clone was counted a few times. V is TRBV7-9 and J is TRBJ1-1, with D unclear. The CDR3 consists of 11 residues. Trimming removed 5 bases at V and 3 bases at J, with 4 bases between. Germline lookup yields CDR1 SEHNR and CDR2 FQNEAQ (reference sequence). CDR3 in amino acids: CASSPYTEAFF. CDR3 coding DNA: TGTGCCAGCAGCCCTTACACTGAAGCTTTCTTT.

The table lists this clone with a count of one. The CDR3 loop is CASSHNLVGPLQETQYF. In nucleotides, the CDR3 is TGTGCCAGCAGCCATAACCTTGTCGGGCCTTTACAAGAGACCCAGTACTTC. The chain employs TRBV5-4 and TRBJ2-5; D remains ambiguous. V was shortened by 4 bases and J by 2 bases, with 21 bases between the two germline ends. The CDR3 covers 17 residues. The germline CDR1 and CDR2 sequences are SGHNT and YYREEE (reference sequence).

This chain uses TRBV11-3 with TRBJ2-5; 8 bases are a match to TRBD2. The CDR3 runs 13 residues. From germline, CDR1 is SGHNT and CDR2 YENEEA. The V gene end was trimmed by 6 bases and the J gene end by 7 bases; junction bases not matched to a gene: 7. This CDR3 reads CASRSAAGGTQYF. CDR3 sequence (DNA): TGTGCCAGCAGGAGTGCGGCGGGGGGGACCCAGTACTTC.

This clone has just one count. The gene calls are TRBV5-6 and TRBJ2-5; tentative D call: TRBD1 (6 bases). CDR3 length: 15 residues. V gave up 8 bases and J gave up 5 bases, with 22 bases separating them. Germline loops: CDR1 SGHDT, CDR2 YYEEEE. Written as DNA, the CDR3 is TGTGCCAGTAAAGACCAAGGGGGTCTTAGGGAGACCCAGTACTTC. This sequence encodes CASKDQGGLRETQYF.